The 6 T cell receptor beta chains given below trace back to one sample, sequenced in a study of naive and memory T cell subsets. The beta constant-region primer was an equimolar mix of two oligonucleotides covering TRBC1 and TRBC2. Four rounds of PCR amplified the ligated cDNA using nested alpha and beta constant-region primers plus SP2. TCRdb reprocessed the UMI-ligation and nested PCR reads with MiXCR, giving one entry per CDR3 protein. The table records 95,000 to 150,000 distinct CDR3 sequences, 36% of them present only once. The sample taken for sequencing was central memory CD4+ T cells from blood. These receptors were taken from a human donor in good health.

This chain joins TRBV6-1 and TRBJ1-1, with 7 bases matching TRBD1. CDR1 MNHNS and CDR2 SASEGT come from the germline V gene. The junction had 8 bases not matched to a gene; V was cut back by 4 bases and J by 6 bases. The length of the CDR3 is 14 residues. CDR3 protein: CASSVLTGSSEAFF. CDR3 nucleotides: TGTGCCAGCAGTGTATTGACAGGGAGCTCTGAAGCTTTCTTT.

This chain uses TRBV12-3 or TRBV12-4 with TRBJ1-1; possibly TRBD1 for D (5 bases). Trimming left V 0 bases short and J 1 base short, with 9 bases between. CDR3 length equals 15 residues. The CDR3 DNA reads as TGTGCCAGCAGTTTAGCCGACAGAAAGAACACTGAAGCTTTCTTT. Its translation: CASSLADRKNTEAFF.

This rearrangement joins TRBV3-1 to TRBJ2-3, with 8 bases that match TRBD2. Unmatched junction bases numbered 3, after V lost 0 bases and J lost 4 bases. In germline, CDR1 is LGHDT, CDR2 YNNKEL (reference sequence). The CDR3 totals 15 residues. The CDR3 coding sequence is TGTGCCAGCAGCCAAGATCCCGGGAGGGCAGATACGCAGTATTTT. This encodes CASSQDPGRADTQYF.

The J gene is TRBJ2-7, the V gene TRBV27; the D call may be TRBD1 or TRBD2 (5 bases each). This CDR3 is built from 15 residues. Germline values: CDR1 MNHEY, CDR2 SMNVEV (reference sequence). V was trimmed by 5 bases and J by 2 bases, leaving 16 bases between them. Here the CDR3 DNA reads TGTGCCAGCAGTCTAAAATCCGGGGCGCCCTACGAGCAGTACTTC. Translating gives CASSLKSGAPYEQYF.

Only a few counts were recorded for this clonotype. The chain carries TRBV12-3 or TRBV12-4 and TRBJ2-1; D ambiguous. The CDR3 has 12 amino acids. V gave up 4 bases and J gave up 9 bases, with 10 bases separating them. The DNA of the CDR3 is TGTGCCAGCAGTTCGGTTCCTAGTGAGCAGTTCTTC. Translated: CASSSVPSEQFF.

The chain recombines TRBV27 with TRBJ1-5, with 9 bases aligning to TRBD1. Looked up from germline, CDR1 is MNHEY and CDR2 is SMNVEV (reference sequence). The CDR3 is 18 residues long. Unmatched junction bases numbered 15, after V lost 6 bases and J lost 3 bases. The CDR3, as DNA: TGTGCCAGCAGCCTTTCCAGTCCCGGGACAGGGAACAATCAGCCCCAGCATTTT. Its protein is CASSLSSPGTGNNQPQHF.